These 15 T cell receptor beta chains came from one sample sequenced in a study of blood T cell repertoires in COVID-19. The protocol was immunoSEQ multiplex PCR, while the TCRdb copy is restricted to in-frame clones and leaves out a portion. The repertoire holds 50,000 to 60,000 clones, about 81% seen once, with 26% in the top ten. The sample consisted of peripheral blood. These receptors came from a woman of 80 years or more with COVID-19, enrolled during active disease.

The chain joins TRBV6-5 to TRBJ1-5, with no clear D. V lost 7 bases, J lost 2 bases, and 15 bases lay in between. The CDR3 is 15 amino acids. CDR1 is MNHEY, CDR2 SVGAGI, per germline. The CDR3 DNA is TGTGCCAGCACTCTCCTCTTACCGGGCAATCAGCCCCAGCATTTT. Its translation is CASTLLLPGNQPQHF.

J is TRBJ1-1 and V is TRBV15, with no clear D. CDR1 is LNHNV, CDR2 YYDKDF, per germline (reference sequence). V lost 5 bases, J lost 1 base, and 8 bases lay in between. This CDR3 has 13 amino acids. This CDR3 reads CATSLDPNTEAFF. In DNA, the CDR3 is TGTGCCACCAGCCTAGACCCGAACACTGAAGCTTTCTTT. The full variable domain, completed using reference TRBV15 and TRBJ1-1, is DAMVIQNPRYQVTQFGKPVTLSCSQTLNHNVMYWYQQKSSQAPKLLFHYYDKDFNNEADTPDNFQSRRPNTSFCFLDIRSPGLGDTAMYLCATSLDPNTEAFFGQGTRLTVV.

The V gene is TRBV7-2, the J gene TRBJ2-1; D is undetermined. There are 15 residues in the CDR3. In germline, CDR1 is SGHTA, CDR2 FQGNSA. V dropped 1 base and J dropped 0 bases, with 7 bases sitting between them. The CDR3 loop is CASSLDRVSYNEQFF. The CDR3 coding sequence is TGTGCCAGCAGCTTAGACAGAGTCTCCTACAATGAGCAGTTCTTC.

V usage is TRBV29-1 and J usage is TRBJ1-2; D is possibly TRBD1 (5 bases). V was trimmed by 6 bases and J by 3 bases, leaving 14 bases between them. Germline V gene sequence: CDR1 SQVTM, CDR2 ANQGSEA. CDR3 length: 13 residues. The CDR3 loop is CSVETGLHYGYTF. Written as DNA, the CDR3 is TGCAGCGTGGAGACGGGACTACACTATGGCTACACCTTC.

The gene calls are TRBV6-6 and TRBJ1-5; possible D gene TRBD1, 6 bases. This CDR3 contains 14 residues. The ends were cut back, 0 bases at V and 5 bases at J, with 8 bases in the middle. The germline CDR1 and CDR2 sequences are MNHNY and SVGAGI (reference sequence). CDR3 loop: CASSYSTGYQPQHF. CDR3 coding DNA: TGTGCCAGCAGTTACTCGACAGGATATCAGCCCCAGCATTTT.

This clone appeared a single time. This chain joins TRBV2 and TRBJ1-5, with D maybe TRBD1 (5 bases). Trimming took off 8 bases at V and 0 bases at J, with 14 bases between the two ends. Germline loops: CDR1 SNHLY, CDR2 FYNNEI. CDR3 size: 15 residues. CDR3: CASGRVTGSNQPQHF. The CDR3 nucleotides are TGTGCCAGCGGCAGGGTAACGGGTAGCAATCAGCCCCAGCATTTT.

The table lists this clone with a count of one. V usage is TRBV9 and J usage is TRBJ2-1, with 9 bases identical to TRBD2. The CDR3 covers 15 residues. CDR1 is SGDLS and CDR2 is YYNGEE in the germline V gene. Losses at the gene ends were 5 bases for V and 6 bases for J; bases not matched to a gene: 9. The CDR3 region is CASRYGTSPLNEQFF. The CDR3 coding sequence is TGTGCCAGCAGGTACGGGACTAGCCCTCTCAATGAGCAGTTCTTC.

V is TRBV5-6 and J is TRBJ2-7; D unresolved. V was pared by 1 base and J by 0 bases, with 8 bases between. Germline-derived CDR1 and CDR2 are SGHDT and YYEEEE. The CDR3 runs 14 residues. This chain's CDR3 is CASSLYFSSYEQYF. DNA for the CDR3: TGTGCCAGCAGCTTGTATTTCAGCTCCTACGAGCAGTACTTC.

The J gene is TRBJ2-1, the V gene TRBV4-1; D call uncertain. V lost 0 bases, J lost 0 bases, and 12 bases lay in between. Germline V gives CDR1 MGHRA, CDR2 YSYEKL. This CDR3 comprises 17 residues. CDR3 in amino acids: CASSQDRPRNSYNEQFF. CDR3 DNA sequence: TGCGCCAGCAGCCAAGATCGTCCTAGAAACTCCTACAATGAGCAGTTCTTC.

This chain joins TRBV19 and TRBJ2-5, with 7 bases that match TRBD1. Trimming cost V 5 bases and J 2 bases; bases outside gene matches: 11. CDR1 and CDR2 from the germline V gene are LNHDA and SQIVND (reference sequence). This CDR3 is 16 amino acids long. The DNA of the CDR3 is TGTGCCAGTAGTTTTACAGGGGTGGCCAAGCAAGAGACCCAGTACTTC. As protein: CASSFTGVAKQETQYF.

The sample holds one count of this clone. This chain joins TRBV7-9 and TRBJ2-1, with a weak D call TRBD2 (6 bases). Deletions cut 4 bases from V and 5 bases from J, with 12 bases between. Germline loops: CDR1 SEHNR, CDR2 FQNEAQ (reference sequence). The CDR3 spans 14 residues. CDR3 DNA: TGTGCCAGCAGCTCCTGGGAGGCGGACAATGAGCAGTTCTTC. This codes for CASSSWEADNEQFF.

This clone was observed a few times. The J gene is TRBJ2-3, the V gene TRBV12-3 or TRBV12-4, with D tentatively TRBD2 (5 bases). The CDR3 has 13 residues. Deletions cut 6 bases from V and 0 bases from J, with 7 bases between. The CDR3 spells CASRGGSTDTQYF. The CDR3 nucleotides read TGTGCCAGCAGAGGCGGGAGCACAGATACGCAGTATTTT.

The chain employs TRBV19 and TRBJ2-1; TRBD2 matches at 7 bases. The CDR3 spans 16 residues. With V trimmed by 6 bases and J by 0 bases, 8 bases remained unmatched. Looked up from germline, CDR1 is LNHDA and CDR2 is SQIVND (reference sequence). The CDR3 reads CASRSAGVGSYNEQFF. DNA of the CDR3: TGTGCCAGTAGGTCGGCGGGAGTGGGCTCCTACAATGAGCAGTTCTTC. The variable domain in full, completed from reference TRBV19 and TRBJ2-1, reads DGGITQSPKYLFRKEGQNVTLSCEQNLNHDAMYWYRQDPGQGLRLIYYSQIVNDFQKGDIAEGYSVSREKKESFPLTVTSAQKNPTAFYLCASRSAGVGSYNEQFFGPGTRLTVL.

The gene calls are TRBV7-2 and TRBJ2-7; 7 nucleotides agree with TRBD1. The CDR3 sequence is 14 residues long. The J segment lost 1 base and the V segment lost 8 bases, leaving 8 bases of the junction unmatched. Looked up from germline, CDR1 is SGHTA and CDR2 is FQGNSA. CDR3 loop: CASAYGTASYEQYF. CDR3 coding DNA: TGTGCCAGCGCCTACGGGACAGCATCCTACGAGCAGTACTTC.

The chain has TRBV6-4 and TRBJ2-2, with D possibly being TRBD1 (5 bases). The CDR3 runs 13 residues. Germline CDR1 is MRHNA and CDR2 is SNTAGT. Trimming removed 3 bases at V and 5 bases at J, with 7 bases between. The CDR3 loop reads CASSEGVTGELFF. In nucleotides, the CDR3 is TGTGCCAGCAGTGAAGGGGTTACCGGGGAGCTGTTTTTT.